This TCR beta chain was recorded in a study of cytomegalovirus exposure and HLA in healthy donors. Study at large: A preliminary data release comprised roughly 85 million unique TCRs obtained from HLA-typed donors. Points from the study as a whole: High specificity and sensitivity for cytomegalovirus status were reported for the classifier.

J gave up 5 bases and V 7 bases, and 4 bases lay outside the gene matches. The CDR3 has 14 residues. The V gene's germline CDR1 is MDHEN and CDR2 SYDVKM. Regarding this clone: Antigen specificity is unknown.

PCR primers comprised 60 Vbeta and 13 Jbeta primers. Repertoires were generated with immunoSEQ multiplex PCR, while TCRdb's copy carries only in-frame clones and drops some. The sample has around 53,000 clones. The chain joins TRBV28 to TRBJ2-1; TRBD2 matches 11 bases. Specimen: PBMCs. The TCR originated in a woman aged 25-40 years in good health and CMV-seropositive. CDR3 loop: CASISGGVHNEQFF. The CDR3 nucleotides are TGTGCCAGCATTAGCGGGGGGGTCCACAATGAGCAGTTCTTC.